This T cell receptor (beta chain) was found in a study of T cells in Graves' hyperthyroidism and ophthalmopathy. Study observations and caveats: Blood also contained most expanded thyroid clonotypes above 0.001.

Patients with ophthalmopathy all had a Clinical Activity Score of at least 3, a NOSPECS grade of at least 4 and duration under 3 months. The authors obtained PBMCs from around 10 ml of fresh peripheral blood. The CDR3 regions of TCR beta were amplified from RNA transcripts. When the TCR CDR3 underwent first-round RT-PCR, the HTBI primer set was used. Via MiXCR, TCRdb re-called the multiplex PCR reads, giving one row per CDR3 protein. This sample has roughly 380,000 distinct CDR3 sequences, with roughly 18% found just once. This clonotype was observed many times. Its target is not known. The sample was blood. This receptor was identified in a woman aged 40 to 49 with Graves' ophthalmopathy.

CDR3 residues: CASSLARGMAFF. The CDR3 nucleotides read TGTGCCAGCAGCTTAGCGAGGGGTATGGCTTTCTTT. The chain employs TRBV7-9 and TRBJ1-1, with D perhaps TRBD1 (5 bases). The CDR3 spans 12 residues. Trimming cost V 0 bases and J 11 bases, with 10 bases left between them. In germline, CDR1 is SEHNR, CDR2 FQNEAQ (reference sequence).